These T cell receptor beta chains were read from a single sample in a study of regulatory T cells in long-lasting Graves disease. A single record per CDR3 protein comes from TCRdb applying MiXCR to the multiplex PCR reads. The sample has over 300,000 distinct CDR3 sequences; roughly a sixth are singletons. Here the sequenced sample was peripheral blood mononuclear cells (PBMCs), taken at new diagnosis, from a patient treated with antithyroid drugs. All receptors come from a female donor with Graves disease. Both conserved end residues are part of each CDR3. A D gene is named only where the DNA matches it firmly. Only some rows state a clone size, as once, few, many or a class for expanded clones.

>TRBJ2-1|TRBV11-2|many|TRBD2
TGTGCCAGCAGCTTTAAGGGGGGACTAGCGGGAGGTGAGCAGTTCTTC
CASSFKGGLAGGEQFF
>TRBJ2-2|TRBV2|.|TRBD1
TGTGCCAGCGGCTACAGGGGAACCGGGGAGCTGTTTTTT
CASGYRGTGELFF
>TRBJ2-7|TRBV7-9|.|TRBD1
TGTGCCAGCAGCTTAGCGTGGGACAGGGGGCCCTACGAGCAGTACTTC
CASSLAWDRGPYEQYF
>TRBJ2-3|TRBV28|many|.
TGTGCCAGCAGCCCCGCGGGCCCTACCACAGATACGCAGTATTTT
CASSPAGPTTDTQYF
>TRBJ2-1|TRBV6-2/TRBV6-3|.|.
TGTGCCAGCAGTTACTCGGTCGGGGAGCAGTTCTTC
CASSYSVGEQFF
>TRBJ1-1|TRBV3-1|many|.
TGTGCCAGCAGCCAAGCGGCCGACACTGAAGCTTTCTTT
CASSQAADTEAFF
>TRBJ2-1|TRBV6-5|.|TRBD2
TGTGCCAGCAGTTTATATCTGACTAGCGCAAATGAGCAGTTCTTC
CASSLYLTSANEQFF
>TRBJ1-1|TRBV5-1|many|.
TGCGCCAGCAGCGTGGGGGACACCTACACTGAAGCTTTCTTT
CASSVGDTYTEAFF
>TRBJ1-2|TRBV27|few|.
TGTGCCAGCAGTTCCCTGGGGACGAATGGCTACACCTTC
CASSSLGTNGYTF
>TRBJ1-1|TRBV27|many|.
TGTGCCAGCAGTTTATTGATCGGGGGGGGCACTGAAGCTTTCTTT
CASSLLIGGGTEAFF
>TRBJ2-3|TRBV28|many|TRBD1
TGTGCCAGCAGAATTACGGGACAGGGTTTTTATTTT
CASRITGQGFYF
>TRBJ1-2|TRBV27|many|.
TGTGCCAGCAGTCCGGGGACCTACTATGGCTACACCTTC
CASSPGTYYGYTF
>TRBJ2-3|TRBV10-1|few|TRBD1
TGCGCCAGCAAAGGGACAGGGACAGATACGCAGTATTTT
CASKGTGTDTQYF
>TRBJ1-1|TRBV6-1|.|.
TGTGCCAGCAGAAGACAGGCTACTGAAGCTTTCTTT
CASRRQATEAFF
>TRBJ1-5|TRBV28|many|.
TGTGCCACTTACCTTAGCAATCAGCCCCAGCATTTT
CATYLSNQPQHF
>TRBJ2-3|TRBV7-9|many|.
TGTGCCAGCAGCTTAGCGCAGGGACCAGATACGCAGTATTTT
CASSLAQGPDTQYF
>TRBJ1-2|TRBV28|.|.
TGTGCCAGCAGTTTTCGACGGCGCTATGGCTACACCTTC
CASSFRRRYGYTF
>TRBJ1-1|TRBV5-1|many|.
TGCGCCAGCAGCTATCCAGGGGACGGGAACACTGAAGCTTTCTTT
CASSYPGDGNTEAFF
>TRBJ1-5|TRBV5-5|many|.
TGTGCCAGCAGCCCTGGACCCTATAGCAATCAGCCCCAGCATTTT
CASSPGPYSNQPQHF
>TRBJ1-2|TRBV2|many|TRBD1
TGTGCCAGCTCCGGGACAGGGGGCTCGGCCTATGGCTACACCTTC
CASSGTGGSAYGYTF
>TRBJ1-6|TRBV10-3|many|.
TGTGCCATCAGTGAAGACCTCAGGCCAAATTCACCCCTCCACTTT
CAISEDLRPNSPLHF
>TRBJ1-1|TRBV2|many|TRBD1
TGTGCCAGCAAAGAGGGACAGGTTACTGAAGCTTTCTTT
CASKEGQVTEAFF
>TRBJ2-3|TRBV20-1|many|TRBD2
TGCAGTGCTGCCGGGACTAGCGCTGATACGCAGTATTTT
CSAAGTSADTQYF
>TRBJ1-1|TRBV20-1|.|.
TGCAGTGCTAGCGGGACAAACTTGGGGGGAGCAGCTTTCTTT
CSASGTNLGGAAFF